Shown below are 15 T cell receptor beta chains from a single sample sequenced in a study of T cell responses to AZD1222 COVID-19 vaccine (dated by TCRdb to about 2021). The time point label for this specimen denotes: baseline before first vaccination. Library generation was performed with the immunoSEQ multiplex PCR assay. The table comes from immuneACCESS by way of TCRdb, which keeps in-frame sequences with V and J called. Part of the clones is missing from these tables; in studies checked, under half for an unresolved V gene and the rest for unknown reasons. This sample holds more than 95,000 clones; approximately 92% were observed only once. 0.85% to 1.3% of the sample rests with the top ten. The input for sequencing was peripheral blood, taken on day 0 of AZD1222 vaccination. These receptors were taken from an adult in good health.

The V and J genes are TRBV5-1 and TRBJ1-6; D is unclear. V lost 6 bases to trimming and J lost 7 bases, with 11 bases between them. Germline CDR1 and CDR2: SGHRS and YFSETQ. The CDR3 extends over 13 amino acids. The CDR3 here is CASTPLGNSPLHF. The CDR3 DNA follows: TGCGCCAGCACCCCCCTGGGCAATTCACCCCTCCACTTT.

This clone was seen just once. V usage is TRBV5-1 and J usage is TRBJ2-6; 9 bases are a match to TRBD1. This CDR3 is built from 18 residues. V shed 0 bases and J 0 bases; nucleotides not matched to a gene: 4. Germline CDR1 and CDR2: SGHRS and YFSETQ. The chain's CDR3 is CASSLDRGRTSGANVLTF. The CDR3 bases are TGCGCCAGCAGCTTGGACAGGGGGCGAACCTCTGGGGCCAACGTCCTGACTTTC.

The chain links TRBV2 to TRBJ1-1; weak D call: TRBD1 (5 bases). The CDR3 consists of 16 residues. CDR1 is SNHLY, CDR2 FYNNEI, per germline. The V and J ends lost 3 bases and 4 bases respectively, with 18 bases between them. DNA of the CDR3: TGTGCCAGCAGTGAGGGGTCTGGACGGGGCGGCACTGAAGCTTTCTTT. Translated, it gives CASSEGSGRGGTEAFF.

The chain has TRBV7-9 and TRBJ2-3, with 8 nucleotides matching TRBD1. CDR1 is SEHNR and CDR2 is FQNEAQ in the germline V gene (reference sequence). V dropped 5 bases and J dropped 8; count of bases not matched to a gene: 18. This CDR3 spans 17 amino acids. The CDR3 sequence is CASSPRTGLNLVGTQYF. CDR3 sequence (DNA): TGTGCCAGCAGCCCGAGGACAGGGTTAAACTTAGTAGGTACGCAGTATTTT. Full variable domain (rest looked up from reference TRBV7-9 and TRBJ2-3): DTGVSQNPRHKITKRGQNVTFRCDPISEHNRLYWYRQTLGQGPEFLTYFQNEAQLEKSRLLSDRFSAERPKGSFSTLEIQRTEQGDSAMYLCASSPRTGLNLVGTQYFGPGTRLTVL.

V usage is TRBV30 and J usage is TRBJ1-1; 9 nucleotides align to TRBD1. Germline assignment: CDR1 GTSNPN and CDR2 SVGIG (reference sequence). V shed 0 bases and J 9 bases; nucleotides not matched to a gene: 8. The CDR3 extends over 14 amino acids. DNA for the CDR3: TGTGCCTGGAGTGTGATCGGGACAGGGTATAAAGCTTTCTTT. Protein: CAWSVIGTGYKAFF.

As regards this clone: The junction shows a germline mismatch at one end, possibly a read error. The chain links TRBV4-2 to TRBJ2-7; D is perhaps TRBD2 (5 bases). This CDR3 is 15 amino acids long. Germline-derived CDR1 and CDR2 are LGHNA and YNFKEQ. CDR3 coding DNA: TGTGCCAGCAGCCTAGTCACCGGGATGTCCTCCGAGCAGTACTTC. Protein: CASSLVTGMSSEQYF.

The V call is TRBV5-1, the J call TRBJ2-7; TRBD1 is a possible D gene (5 bases). V was cut by 0 bases and J by 5 bases, with 12 bases left in between. Germline V gene data show CDR1 as SGHRS and CDR2 as YFSETQ. The CDR3 covers 14 residues. Here the CDR3 reads CASSLGGQSHEQYF. The CDR3, as DNA: TGCGCCAGCAGCTTGGGGGGCCAGAGCCACGAGCAGTACTTC.

J is TRBJ2-5 and V is TRBV5-1; no reliable D call. V lost 1 base, J lost 5 bases, and 12 bases lay in between. The CDR3 loop spans 14 amino acids. Per germline, CDR1 SGHRS and CDR2 YFSETQ. The CDR3: CASSLSVSAETQYF. CDR3 bases: TGCGCCAGCAGCTTGTCGGTCTCGGCGGAGACCCAGTACTTC.

The rearrangement links TRBV2 to TRBJ2-2; TRBD1 or TRBD2 may be the D gene (5 bases each). The length of the CDR3 is 14 residues. V was shortened by 8 bases and J by 0 bases, with 10 bases between the two germline ends. Germline CDR1 reads SNHLY; CDR2 reads FYNNEI. This CDR3 reads CASSGAANTGELFF. The DNA for the CDR3 is TGTGCCAGCTCCGGGGCGGCGAACACCGGGGAGCTGTTTTTT.

This clone has just one count. V and J are TRBV11-2 and TRBJ2-1, with D perhaps matching TRBD1 (6 bases). This CDR3 has 13 residues. CDR1 is SGHAT, CDR2 FQNNGV, per germline. Between the trimmed V and J ends, which lost 2 bases and 6 bases, there was a span of 8 bases. CDR3 DNA sequence: TGTGCCAGCAGCTTATGGGGGCCCAATGAGCAGTTCTTC. As protein: CASSLWGPNEQFF.

The chain is built from TRBV4-2 and TRBJ2-1; D ambiguous. The germline V and J ends were trimmed by 10 bases and 8 bases, with 21 bases remaining between them. CDR1 is LGHNA and CDR2 is YNFKEQ in the germline V gene. The CDR3 has 14 residues. Here the CDR3 reads CATQGRLRFDEQFF. Written as DNA, the CDR3 is TGTGCCACCCAAGGTCGGCTCAGGTTCGATGAGCAGTTCTTC.

CDR3 DNA: TGCGCCAGCAGCTTGGGGTCTAGCGGGAGGAATTACAATGAGCAGTTCTTC. Translation: CASSLGSSGRNYNEQFF. The rearrangement links TRBV5-1 to TRBJ2-1, with 11 bases fitting TRBD2. Looked up from germline, CDR1 is SGHRS and CDR2 is YFSETQ. This CDR3 comprises 17 residues. V shed 0 bases, J shed 4 bases, and the junction held 6 bases outside the gene matches.

This clone was observed a single time. This chain links TRBV5-1 with TRBJ1-3; 7 nucleotides line up with TRBD1. There are 13 residues in the CDR3. After removal of 4 bases from V and 8 bases from J, the junction contained 6 bases not matched to a gene. Germline assignment: CDR1 SGHRS and CDR2 YFSETQ. CDR3 loop: CASSLGQSDTIYF. The DNA for the CDR3 is TGCGCCAGCAGCCTGGGACAGTCGGACACCATATATTTT.

There are a few counts of this clone. V gene TRBV9 combines with J gene TRBJ2-1, with a weak D call TRBD2 (6 bases). This CDR3 has 15 residues. V was shortened by 0 bases and J by 5 bases, with 12 bases between the two germline ends. Germline CDR1 reads SGDLS; CDR2 reads YYNGEE. The CDR3 DNA reads TGTGCCAGCAGCGTAGGGAGGGCCAGGAACAATGAGCAGTTCTTC. Protein product: CASSVGRARNNEQFF.

The chain uses TRBV7-3 and TRBJ2-2; D is ambiguous. CDR1 and CDR2 (germline): SGHTA, FQGTGA. This CDR3 region has 13 residues. Trimming shortened V by 2 bases and J by 6 bases, and 7 bases separated the two germline ends. As DNA, the CDR3 is TGTGCCAGCAGCTTATTGTCCTCCGGGGAGCTGTTTTTT. Translation gives CASSLLSSGELFF.